This T cell receptor beta chain was recorded in a study of T cell repertoires in cytomegalovirus infection. Turning to the study itself: Indications came from public TCR beta signatures; they pointed to CMV infection and to a matching HLA type. Study results and limitations: The cumulative frequency of public TCR beta families identified carriers of CMV plus the relevant HLA. Ex vivo responses were dominated by HLA-C-restricted CMV-specific TCR beta clonotypes.

Many counts were recorded for this clonotype. Its cognate antigen is unknown. V lost 4 bases, J lost 0 bases, and 22 bases lay in between. This CDR3 region has 19 residues. Germline-derived CDR1 and CDR2 are ENHRY and SYGVKD. From the reads, TCRdb called clonotypes with MiXCR, one entry per CDR3 protein. The profile shows a few hundred thousand distinct CDR3 sequences, 8% to 10% of them singletons. This clonotype was obtained from a human donor in good health (CMV status not recorded). Some clones in this sample may be carry-over from other donors' samples. This sequence joins TRBV10-3 and TRBJ1-5, with D perhaps TRBD1 (5 bases). Sequenced input: PBMCs. Here the CDR3 DNA reads TGTGCCATCAGTGCGGGGTTGATTCAGGGTGCGGATAGCAATCAGCCCCAGCATTTT. The encoded protein is CAISAGLIQGADSNQPQHF.